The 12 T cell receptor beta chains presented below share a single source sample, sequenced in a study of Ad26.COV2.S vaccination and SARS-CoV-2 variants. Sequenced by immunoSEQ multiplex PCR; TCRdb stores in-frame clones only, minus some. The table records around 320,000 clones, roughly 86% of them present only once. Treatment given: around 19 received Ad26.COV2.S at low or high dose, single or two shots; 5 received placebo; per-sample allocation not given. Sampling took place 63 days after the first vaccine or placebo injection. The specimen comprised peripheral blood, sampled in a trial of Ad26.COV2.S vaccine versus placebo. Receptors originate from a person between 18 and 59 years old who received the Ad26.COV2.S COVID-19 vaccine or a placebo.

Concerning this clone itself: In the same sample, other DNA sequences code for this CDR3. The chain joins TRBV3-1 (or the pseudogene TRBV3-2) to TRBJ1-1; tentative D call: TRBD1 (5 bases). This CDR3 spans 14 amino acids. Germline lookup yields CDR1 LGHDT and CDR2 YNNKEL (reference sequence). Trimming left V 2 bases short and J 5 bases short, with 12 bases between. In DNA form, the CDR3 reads TGTGCCAGCAGCCAACCGGGGGGAGGGACTGAAGCTTTCTTT. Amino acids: CASSQPGGGTEAFF.

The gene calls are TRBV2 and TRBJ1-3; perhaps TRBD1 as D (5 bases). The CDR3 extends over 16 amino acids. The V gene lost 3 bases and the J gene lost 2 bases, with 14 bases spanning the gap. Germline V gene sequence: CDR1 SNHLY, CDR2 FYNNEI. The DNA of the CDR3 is TGTGCCAGCAGTGAGTCCGGGGGGTTCGCTGGAAACACCATATATTTT. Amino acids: CASSESGGFAGNTIYF.

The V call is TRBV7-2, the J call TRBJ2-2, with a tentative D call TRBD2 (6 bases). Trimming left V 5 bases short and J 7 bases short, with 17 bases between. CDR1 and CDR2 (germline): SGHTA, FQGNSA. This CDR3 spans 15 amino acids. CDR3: CASSPLGGRGGELFF. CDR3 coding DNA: TGTGCCAGCAGCCCCTTGGGGGGTAGGGGCGGGGAGCTGTTTTTT.

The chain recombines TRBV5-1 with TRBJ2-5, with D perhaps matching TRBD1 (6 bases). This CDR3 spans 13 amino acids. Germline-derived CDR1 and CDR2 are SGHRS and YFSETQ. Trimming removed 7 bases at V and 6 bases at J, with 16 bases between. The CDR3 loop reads CASFPQGGQTQYF. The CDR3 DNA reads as TGCGCCAGCTTTCCACAGGGTGGGCAGACCCAGTACTTC.

The CDR3 here is CASGEGTARNQPQHF. The CDR3 region has the DNA TGTGCTAGTGGAGAGGGGACAGCCCGCAATCAGCCCCAGCATTTT. The chain links TRBV12-5 to TRBJ1-5, with 7 bases that match TRBD1. CDR3 length: 15 residues. CDR1 is LGHNT and CDR2 is FRNRAP in the germline V gene. The V and J ends lost 6 bases and 2 bases, in that order; junction bases with no gene match: 7.

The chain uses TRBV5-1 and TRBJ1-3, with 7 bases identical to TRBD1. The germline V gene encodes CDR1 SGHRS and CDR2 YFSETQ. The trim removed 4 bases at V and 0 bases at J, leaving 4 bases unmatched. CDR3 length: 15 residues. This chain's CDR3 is CASSHDRDSGNTIYF. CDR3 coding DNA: TGCGCCAGCAGCCATGACAGGGACTCTGGAAACACCATATATTTT.

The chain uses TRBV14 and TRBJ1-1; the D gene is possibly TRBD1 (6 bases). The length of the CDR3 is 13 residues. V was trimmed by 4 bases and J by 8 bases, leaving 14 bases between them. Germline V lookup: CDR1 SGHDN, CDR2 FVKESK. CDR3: CASSRPRDKEAFF. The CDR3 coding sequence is TGTGCCAGCAGCCGTCCCAGGGACAAGGAAGCTTTCTTT.

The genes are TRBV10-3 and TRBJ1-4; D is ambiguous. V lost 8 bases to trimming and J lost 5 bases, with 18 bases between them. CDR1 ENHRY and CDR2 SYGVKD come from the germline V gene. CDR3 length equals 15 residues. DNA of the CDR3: TGTGCCATCTCAGTGAGTCACGGACTAAATGAAAAACTGTTTTTT. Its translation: CAISVSHGLNEKLFF.

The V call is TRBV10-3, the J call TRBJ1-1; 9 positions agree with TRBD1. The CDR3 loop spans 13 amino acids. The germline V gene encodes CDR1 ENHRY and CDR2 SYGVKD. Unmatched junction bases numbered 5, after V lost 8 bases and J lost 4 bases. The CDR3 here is CAIVKDRGTEAFF. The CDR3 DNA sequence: TGTGCCATCGTAAAGGACAGGGGCACTGAAGCTTTCTTT.

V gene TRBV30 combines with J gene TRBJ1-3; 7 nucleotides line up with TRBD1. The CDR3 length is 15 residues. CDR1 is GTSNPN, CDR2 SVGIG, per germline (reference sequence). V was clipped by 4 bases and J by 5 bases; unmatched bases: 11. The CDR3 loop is CAWTSTGWVRNTIYF. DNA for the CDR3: TGTGCCTGGACTTCGACAGGGTGGGTTAGAAACACCATATATTTT.

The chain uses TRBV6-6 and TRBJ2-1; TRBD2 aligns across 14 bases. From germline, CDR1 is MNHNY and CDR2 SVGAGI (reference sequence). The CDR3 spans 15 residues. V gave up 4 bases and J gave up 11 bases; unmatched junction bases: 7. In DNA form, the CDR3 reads TGTGCCAGCAGTTCCCCGACTAGCGGGGGGGGTAAGCAGTTCTTC. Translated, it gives CASSSPTSGGGKQFF.

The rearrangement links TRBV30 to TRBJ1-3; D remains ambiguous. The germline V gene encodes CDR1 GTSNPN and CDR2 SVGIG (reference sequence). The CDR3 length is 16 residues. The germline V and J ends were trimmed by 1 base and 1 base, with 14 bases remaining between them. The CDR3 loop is CAWSGRTVHSGNTIYF. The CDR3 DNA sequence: TGTGCCTGGAGTGGGCGGACGGTCCATTCTGGAAACACCATATATTTT.